This is a list of T cell receptor beta chains from one sample in a study of tumor-infiltrating lymphocytes in primary liver carcinoma. TCRdb ran MiXCR on the multiplex PCR reads and lists one entry per CDR3 protein. Of around 170,000 distinct CDR3 sequences detected, about 60% appear once; the ten largest clones hold about 70%. Sequenced: peripheral blood. These receptors all stem from a man aged 35-49 years with primary liver carcinoma and hepatitis B virus infection. CDR3s include the opening cysteine and the closing phenylalanine or tryptophan. Fields, in order: D gene, V gene, J gene, clone size, CDR3 DNA, CDR3 protein. A D gene is named only where the DNA matches it firmly. The listing skips clone size in some rows; elsewhere it reads once, few, many or a size class.

>-|TRBV29-1|TRBJ2-5|-
TGCAGCGTTGGGGGAGTAGAAGAGACCCAGTACTTC
CSVGGVEETQYF
>-|TRBV10-2|TRBJ1-5|-
TGCGCCAGTAGTGCTCAGGGTAATCAGCCCCAGCATTTT
CASSAQGNQPQHF
>-|TRBV29-1|TRBJ2-1|-
TGCAGCGCAGACATCCCGGGACTTCACAATGAGCAGTTCTTC
CSADIPGLHNEQFF
>TRBD1|TRBV6-5|TRBJ2-7|-
TGTGCCAGCAGGGACAGGGGATCCTACGAGCAGTACTTC
CASRDRGSYEQYF
>-|TRBV28|TRBJ2-7|-
TGTGCCAGCAGTCCCCTCCGTTCGTTCGGACAATCCTACGAGCAGTACTTC
CASSPLRSFGQSYEQYF
>-|TRBV11-2|TRBJ2-1|-
TGTGCCAGCAACTCACTCCCTATGCTCGGTCGGTCGCAGTTCTTC
CASNSLPMLGRSQFF
>TRBD1|TRBV10-2|TRBJ2-7|-
TGCGCCAGCAGTGAAAGGGGGCTAGCCTACGAGCAGTACTTC
CASSERGLAYEQYF
>-|TRBV29-1|TRBJ2-5|-
TGCAGCGTTGGGCCAGGGGGGACCGAGACCCAGTACTTC
CSVGPGGTETQYF
>-|TRBV12-3/TRBV12-4|TRBJ1-1|-
TGTGCCAGCAGTTTATCCTTCGGGGGTAGGACTGAAGCTCTCTTT
CASSLSFGGRTEALF
>TRBD1|TRBV6-6|TRBJ2-1|-
TGTGCCAGCACAGGGGGTGGGAATGAGCAGTTCTTC
CASTGGGNEQFF
>-|TRBV5-4|TRBJ2-7|few
TGTGCCAGCAGCACGAGCCCAGGGGCAGGGTCTGGGCAGTACTTC
CASSTSPGAGSGQYF
>-|TRBV5-6|TRBJ2-3|few
TGTGCCAGCAAACAGGAGGGCACAGATACGCAGTATTTT
CASKQEGTDTQYF
>TRBD1|TRBV28|TRBJ2-2|-
TGTGCCAGCTTATTTTGGACAGGGGGGTCCGGGGAGCTGTTTTTT
CASLFWTGGSGELFF
>-|TRBV6-5|TRBJ2-4|few
TGTGCCAGCAGTTACTCTGGGTCTCTCTGGGACATTCAGTACTTC
CASSYSGSLWDIQYF
>-|TRBV10-3|TRBJ2-3|few
TGTGCCATCAGGGACCTCGGTTCTCCCGGGACTAGCACAGATACGCAGTATTTT
CAIRDLGSPGTSTDTQYF
>TRBD2|TRBV12-3/TRBV12-4|TRBJ2-3|-
TGTGCCAGCAGACCAGACCTAGCGGGAAGCACAGATACGCAGAATTTT
CASRPDLAGSTDTQNF
>TRBD2|TRBV29-1|TRBJ2-1|-
TGCAGCGTTGAAGAATTGGCGGGAGGCAATGAGCAGTCCTTC
CSVEELAGGNEQSF
>TRBD1|TRBV11-2|TRBJ1-4|many
TGTGCCAGCAGCATCGACAGGGGTGGTAATGAAAAACTGTTTTTT
CASSIDRGGNEKLFF
>-|TRBV5-1|TRBJ2-5|-
TGCGCCAGCAGCCCGGACGGGACGGCTTCTGGAGAGACCCAGTACTTC
CASSPDGTASGETQYF
>TRBD2|TRBV11-2|TRBJ2-1|-
TGTGCCAGCAGCTTGGCAGCGGGGAGCTCCTACAATGAGCAGTTCTTC
CASSLAAGSSYNEQFF
>-|TRBV4-1|TRBJ2-2|-
TGCGCCAGCAGCCAAGGACTCCTCCGGGACTCAAACACCGTGGAGCTGTTTTTT
CASSQGLLRDSNTVELFF
>TRBD2|TRBV10-3|TRBJ2-1|few
TGTGCCATCAGTGAGTCGAGCGGGAGTGCCCCCTACAATGAGCAGTTCTTC
CAISESSGSAPYNEQFF
>-|TRBV12-3/TRBV12-4|TRBJ2-5|many
TGTGCCAGCAGCCCCGAAGAGACCCAGTACTTC
CASSPEETQYF
>-|TRBV10-3|TRBJ2-3|-
TGTGCCGTCAGTGAGTCGCTGGGTACGGCTAGCAGGAGCACAGATACGCAGTATTTT
CAVSESLGTASRSTDTQYF
>-|TRBV11-2|TRBJ2-3|-
TGTGCCAGCAGCTCCACACCAGATACGCAGTATTTT
CASSSTPDTQYF
>-|TRBV7-8|TRBJ2-3|-
TGTGCCAGCAGCTTAGTGTCATTTAGGAGCACAGATACGCAGTATTTT
CASSLVSFRSTDTQYF
>TRBD2|TRBV29-1|TRBJ2-5|few
TGCAGCGTTGAAGGACTAGCGGGAGAGACCCAGTACTTC
CSVEGLAGETQYF
>-|TRBV10-3|TRBJ2-5|-
TGTGCCAACAGTGAGAGGGCGCAAGAGACCCAGTACTTC
CANSERAQETQYF
>-|TRBV29-1|TRBJ2-3|many
TGCAGCTTAGCACCCACGGGAATCTTGGATACGCAGTATTTT
CSLAPTGILDTQYF
>-|TRBV7-9|TRBJ2-2|-
TGTGCCAGCAGCTTTTCAGACAAGAAGCTGTTTTTT
CASSFSDKKLFF
>-|TRBV4-1|TRBJ2-5|few
TGCGCCAGCAGCCAAAACCCGGGAGAGACCCAGTACTTC
CASSQNPGETQYF
>TRBD2|TRBV6-6|TRBJ2-5|-
TGTGCCAGCAGTTACTCTCCCCCGGCAGCGGGGCGGGAGACCCAGTACTTC
CASSYSPPAAGRETQYF
>-|TRBV7-8|TRBJ1-5|-
TGTGCCAGCAGCTTAGCTAAGGGGGACGGGATTCAGCCCCAGCATTTT
CASSLAKGDGIQPQHF
>-|TRBV4-2|TRBJ1-6|few
TGTGCCAGCAGCCCCACTACAGGATTCAATTCACCCCTCCACTTT
CASSPTTGFNSPLHF
>TRBD1|TRBV11-1|TRBJ1-4|-
TGTGTCAGCAGTCACGGACAGGGCTACGAAAAACTGTTTTTT
CVSSHGQGYEKLFF
>-|TRBV6-2/TRBV6-3|TRBJ1-5|few
TGTGCCATTGCGGGGGGCATTTATCAGCCCCAGCATTTT
CAIAGGIYQPQHF
>TRBD1|TRBV4-1|TRBJ1-6|-
TGCGCCAGCAGCCAGATCGAAGGGGGCCTGGTCTCACCCCTCCACTTT
CASSQIEGGLVSPLHF
>-|TRBV11-2|TRBJ2-7|many
TGTGCCAGCAGCTTAACGGGGGCTGGCGAGCAGTACTTC
CASSLTGAGEQYF
>-|TRBV4-1|TRBJ1-1|-
TGCGCCAGCAGCCGTAAGTTGCAGGGCGACACTGAAGCTTTCTTT
CASSRKLQGDTEAFF
>TRBD2|TRBV12-3/TRBV12-4|TRBJ2-5|-
TGTGCCAGGAGCCCGAACGCCGAACTAGCGGGAGGAGTGGAGACCCAGTACTTC
CARSPNAELAGGVETQYF
>-|TRBV5-6|TRBJ2-1|-
TGTGCCAGCAGCTTGGAGGGGAGAACTGAGCAGTTCTTC
CASSLEGRTEQFF
>-|TRBV11-2|TRBJ2-3|-
TGTGCCATCAGCGCACAGGCTAGCACAGATACCCAGTATTTT
CAISAQASTDTQYF
>TRBD1|TRBV28|TRBJ2-1|many
TGTGCCAGCAGTATAGCTTTGGGGACAGGGTCCAGCCAGCAGTTCTTC
CASSIALGTGSSQQFF
>-|TRBV4-1|TRBJ1-2|many
TGCGCCAGCAGCCGAGGGGATGCGGGCTACACCTTC
CASSRGDAGYTF
>TRBD2|TRBV6-1|TRBJ2-1|once
TGTGCCACCTGGGTTGGCGGGAGGGTTACCTACAATGAGCAGTTCTTC
CATWVGGRVTYNEQFF